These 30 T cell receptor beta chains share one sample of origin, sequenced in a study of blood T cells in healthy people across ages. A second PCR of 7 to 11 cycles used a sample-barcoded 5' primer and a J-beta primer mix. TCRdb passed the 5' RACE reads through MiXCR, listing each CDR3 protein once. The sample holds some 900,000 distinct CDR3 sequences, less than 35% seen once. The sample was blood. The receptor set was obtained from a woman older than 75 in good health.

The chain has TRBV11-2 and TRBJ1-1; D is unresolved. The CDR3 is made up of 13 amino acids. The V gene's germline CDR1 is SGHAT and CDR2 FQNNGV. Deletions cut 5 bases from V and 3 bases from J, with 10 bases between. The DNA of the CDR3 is TGTGCCAGCAGCCTCTATTTAGACACTGAAGCTTTCTTT. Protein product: CASSLYLDTEAFF.

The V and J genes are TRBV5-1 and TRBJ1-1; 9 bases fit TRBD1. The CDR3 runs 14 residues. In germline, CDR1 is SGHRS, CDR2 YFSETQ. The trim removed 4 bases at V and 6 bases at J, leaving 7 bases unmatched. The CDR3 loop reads CASSRQGGRAEAFF. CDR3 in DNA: TGCGCCAGCAGCCGACAGGGGGGAAGGGCTGAAGCTTTCTTT.

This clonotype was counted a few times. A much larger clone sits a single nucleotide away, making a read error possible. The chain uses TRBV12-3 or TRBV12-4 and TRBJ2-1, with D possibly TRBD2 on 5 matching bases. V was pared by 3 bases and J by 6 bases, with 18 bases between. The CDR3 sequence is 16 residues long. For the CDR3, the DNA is TGTGCCAGCAGTTTTCTGAAGCGGAGTGATGCCAATGAGCAGTTCTTC. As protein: CASSFLKRSDANEQFF.

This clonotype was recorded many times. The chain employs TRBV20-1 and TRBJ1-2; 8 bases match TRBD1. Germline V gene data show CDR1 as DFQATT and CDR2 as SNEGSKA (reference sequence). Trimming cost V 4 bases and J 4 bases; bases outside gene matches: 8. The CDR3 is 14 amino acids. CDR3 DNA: TGCAGTGCTACCCGGGGACAGGATATCTATGGCTACACCTTC. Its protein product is CSATRGQDIYGYTF.

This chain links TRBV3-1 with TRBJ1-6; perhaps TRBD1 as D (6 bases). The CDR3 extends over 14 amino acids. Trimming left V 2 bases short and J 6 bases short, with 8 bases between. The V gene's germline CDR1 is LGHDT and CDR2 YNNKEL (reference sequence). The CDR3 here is CASSQIRGNSPLHF. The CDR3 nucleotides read TGTGCCAGCAGCCAAATCAGGGGTAATTCACCCCTCCACTTT.

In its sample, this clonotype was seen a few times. In DNA form, the CDR3 reads TGTGCCAGCAGCCCGGGGACAGGTGGAATCGAAAAACTGTTTTTT. Translated, it gives CASSPGTGGIEKLFF. The chain carries TRBV7-8 and TRBJ1-4, with 8 bases matching TRBD1. The CDR3 loop spans 15 amino acids. With V trimmed by 5 bases and J by 8 bases, 10 bases remained unmatched. The germline CDR1 and CDR2 sequences are SGHVS and FQNEAQ.

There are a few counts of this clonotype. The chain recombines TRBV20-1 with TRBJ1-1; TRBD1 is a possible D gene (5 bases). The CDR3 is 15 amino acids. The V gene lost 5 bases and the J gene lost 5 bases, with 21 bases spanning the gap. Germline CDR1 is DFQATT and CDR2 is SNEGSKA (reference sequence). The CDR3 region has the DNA TGCAGTGCTCTCAGGGCAACGGGGTATTTGACTGAAGCTTTCTTT. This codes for CSALRATGYLTEAFF.

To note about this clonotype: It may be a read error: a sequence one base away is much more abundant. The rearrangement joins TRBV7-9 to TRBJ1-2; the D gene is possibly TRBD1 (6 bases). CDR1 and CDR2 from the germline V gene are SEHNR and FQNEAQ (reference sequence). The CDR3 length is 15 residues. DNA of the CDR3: TGTGCCAGCAGCTTAGACTCGGGACACCCGTATGGCCACACCTTC. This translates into CASSLDSGHPYGHTF.

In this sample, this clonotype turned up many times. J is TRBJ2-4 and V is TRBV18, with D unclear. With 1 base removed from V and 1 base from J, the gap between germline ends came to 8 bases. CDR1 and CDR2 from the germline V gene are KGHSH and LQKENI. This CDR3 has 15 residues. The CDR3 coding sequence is TGTGCCAGCTCACCACTGGAAGCGGCCAAAAACATTCAGTACTTC. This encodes CASSPLEAAKNIQYF.

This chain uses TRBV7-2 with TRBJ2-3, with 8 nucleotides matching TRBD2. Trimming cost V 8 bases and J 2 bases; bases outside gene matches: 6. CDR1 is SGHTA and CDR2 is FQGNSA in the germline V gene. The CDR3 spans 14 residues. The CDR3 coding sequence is TGTGCCAGCCGACCCGGGGGGGCCACAGATACGCAGTATTTT. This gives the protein CASRPGGATDTQYF.

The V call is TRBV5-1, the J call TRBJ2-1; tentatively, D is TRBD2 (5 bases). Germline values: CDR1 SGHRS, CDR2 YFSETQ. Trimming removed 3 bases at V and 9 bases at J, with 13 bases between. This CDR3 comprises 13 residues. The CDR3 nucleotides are TGCGCCAGCAGCTCCGGAGGCGTACTTGAGCAGTTCTTC. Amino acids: CASSSGGVLEQFF.

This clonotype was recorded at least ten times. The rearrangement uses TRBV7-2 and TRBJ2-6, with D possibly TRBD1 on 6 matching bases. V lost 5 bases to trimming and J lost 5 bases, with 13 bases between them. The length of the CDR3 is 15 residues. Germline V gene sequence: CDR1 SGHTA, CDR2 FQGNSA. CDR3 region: CASSPTGSWANVLTF. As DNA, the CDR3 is TGTGCCAGCAGCCCTACAGGGAGCTGGGCCAACGTCCTGACTTTC. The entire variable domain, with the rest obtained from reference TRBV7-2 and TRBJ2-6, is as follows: GAGVSQSPSNKVTEKGKDVELRCDPISGHTALYWYRQSLGQGLEFLIYFQGNSAPDKSGLPSDRFSAERTGGSVSTLTIQRTQQEDSAVYLCASSPTGSWANVLTFGAGSRLTVL.

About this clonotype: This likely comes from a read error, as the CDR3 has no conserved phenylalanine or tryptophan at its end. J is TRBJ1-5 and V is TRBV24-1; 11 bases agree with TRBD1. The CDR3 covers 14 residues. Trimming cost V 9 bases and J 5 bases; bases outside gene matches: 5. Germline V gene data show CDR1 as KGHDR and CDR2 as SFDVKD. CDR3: CATSVDRGHQPQHV. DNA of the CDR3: TGTGCCACCTCAGTGGACAGGGGGCATCAGCCCCAGCATGTT.

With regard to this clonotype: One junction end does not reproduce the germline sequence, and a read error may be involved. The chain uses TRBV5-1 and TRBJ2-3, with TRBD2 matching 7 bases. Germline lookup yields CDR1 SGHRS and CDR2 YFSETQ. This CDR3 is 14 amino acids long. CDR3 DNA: TGCGTCAGCAGCTTGGACAACACGGGAGGTACGCAGTATTTT. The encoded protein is CVSSLDNTGGTQYF.

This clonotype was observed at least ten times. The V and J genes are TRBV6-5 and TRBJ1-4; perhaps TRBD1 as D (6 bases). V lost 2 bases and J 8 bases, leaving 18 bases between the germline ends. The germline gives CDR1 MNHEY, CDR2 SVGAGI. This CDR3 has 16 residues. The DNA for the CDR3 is TGTGCCAGCAGTTACGAAGTTACAGGGCTGCACGAAAAACTGTTTTTT. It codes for CASSYEVTGLHEKLFF.

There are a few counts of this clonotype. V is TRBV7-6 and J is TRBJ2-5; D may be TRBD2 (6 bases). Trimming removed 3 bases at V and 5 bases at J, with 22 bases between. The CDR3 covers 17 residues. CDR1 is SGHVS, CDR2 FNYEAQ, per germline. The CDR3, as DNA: TGTGCCAGCAGCTTTTCGACATCGACCTTAGGAGGGGAGACCCAGTACTTC. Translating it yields CASSFSTSTLGGETQYF.

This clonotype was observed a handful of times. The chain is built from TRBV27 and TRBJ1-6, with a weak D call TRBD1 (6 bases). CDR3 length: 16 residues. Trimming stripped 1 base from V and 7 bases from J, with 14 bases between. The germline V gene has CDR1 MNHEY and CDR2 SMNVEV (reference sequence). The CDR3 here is CASSLYARGGNSPLHF. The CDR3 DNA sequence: TGTGCCAGCAGTTTATACGCAAGGGGGGGAAATTCACCCCTCCACTTT.

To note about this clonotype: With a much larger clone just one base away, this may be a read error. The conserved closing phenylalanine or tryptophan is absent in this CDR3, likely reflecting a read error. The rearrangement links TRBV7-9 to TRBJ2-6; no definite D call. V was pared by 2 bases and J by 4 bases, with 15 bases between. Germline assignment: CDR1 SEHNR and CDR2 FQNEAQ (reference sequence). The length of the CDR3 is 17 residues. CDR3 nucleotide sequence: TGTGCCAGCAGCTTATCCCCGGCGGTTACCGGGGCCAACGTCCTGACTTTG. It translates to CASSLSPAVTGANVLTL.

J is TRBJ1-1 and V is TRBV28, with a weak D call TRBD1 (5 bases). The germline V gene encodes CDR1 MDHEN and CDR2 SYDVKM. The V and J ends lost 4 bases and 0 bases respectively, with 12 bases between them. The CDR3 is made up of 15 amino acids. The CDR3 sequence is CASSSPRGVNTEAFF. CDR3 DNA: TGTGCCAGCAGTTCCCCGAGGGGAGTGAACACTGAAGCTTTCTTT. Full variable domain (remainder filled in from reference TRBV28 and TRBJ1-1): DVKVTQSSRYLVKRTGEKVFLECVQDMDHENMFWYRQDPGLGLRLIYFSYDVKMKEKGDIPEGYSVSREKKERFSLILESASTNQTSMYLCASSSPRGVNTEAFFGQGTRLTVV.

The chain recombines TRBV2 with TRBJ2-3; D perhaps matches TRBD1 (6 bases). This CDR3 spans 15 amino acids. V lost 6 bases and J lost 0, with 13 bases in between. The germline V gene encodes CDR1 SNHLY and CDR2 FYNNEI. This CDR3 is CASSAQGFSTDTQYF. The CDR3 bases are TGTGCCAGCAGCGCACAGGGATTTAGCACAGATACGCAGTATTTT.

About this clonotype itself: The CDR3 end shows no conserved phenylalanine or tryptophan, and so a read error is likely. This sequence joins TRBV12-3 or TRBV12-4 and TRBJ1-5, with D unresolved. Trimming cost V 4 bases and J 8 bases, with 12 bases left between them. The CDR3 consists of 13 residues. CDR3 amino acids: CASSSSSNEPQHV. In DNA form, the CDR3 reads TGTGCCAGCAGTTCCTCCAGTAATGAGCCCCAGCATGTT.

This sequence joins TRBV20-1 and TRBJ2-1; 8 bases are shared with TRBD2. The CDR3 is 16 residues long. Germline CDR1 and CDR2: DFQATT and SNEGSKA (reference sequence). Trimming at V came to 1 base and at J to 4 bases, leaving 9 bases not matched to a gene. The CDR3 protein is CSARVAGGFRYNEQFF. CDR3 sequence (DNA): TGCAGTGCTAGAGTGGCGGGGGGCTTCCGGTACAATGAGCAGTTCTTC.

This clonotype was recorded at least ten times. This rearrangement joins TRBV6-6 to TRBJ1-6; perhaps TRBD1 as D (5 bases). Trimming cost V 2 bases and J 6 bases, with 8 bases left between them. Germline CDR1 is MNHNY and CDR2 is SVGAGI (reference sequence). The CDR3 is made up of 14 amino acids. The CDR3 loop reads CASSYVGTNSPLHF. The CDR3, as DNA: TGTGCCAGCAGTTACGTGGGGACTAATTCACCCCTCCACTTT.

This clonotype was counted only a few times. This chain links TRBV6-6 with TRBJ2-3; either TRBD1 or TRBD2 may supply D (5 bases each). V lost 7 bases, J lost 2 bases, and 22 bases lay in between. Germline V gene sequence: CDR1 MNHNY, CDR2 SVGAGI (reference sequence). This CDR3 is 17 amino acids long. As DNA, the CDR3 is TGTGCCAGCACTAATACGGGGCTAGCAAAATCCACAGATACGCAGTATTTT. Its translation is CASTNTGLAKSTDTQYF.

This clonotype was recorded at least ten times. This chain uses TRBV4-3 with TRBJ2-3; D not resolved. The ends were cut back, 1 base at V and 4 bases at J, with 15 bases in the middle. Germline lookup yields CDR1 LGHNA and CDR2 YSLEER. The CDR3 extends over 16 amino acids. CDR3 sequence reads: CASSQATPGSPDTQYF. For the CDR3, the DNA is TGCGCCAGCAGCCAAGCCACCCCAGGTAGCCCAGATACGCAGTATTTT.

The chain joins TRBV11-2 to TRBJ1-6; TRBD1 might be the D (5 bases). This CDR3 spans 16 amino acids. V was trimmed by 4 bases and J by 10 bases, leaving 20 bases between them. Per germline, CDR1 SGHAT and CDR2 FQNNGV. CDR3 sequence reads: CASSWAQGILRSPLHF. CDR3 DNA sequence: TGTGCCAGCAGCTGGGCCCAGGGAATCCTTAGGTCACCCCTCCACTTT.

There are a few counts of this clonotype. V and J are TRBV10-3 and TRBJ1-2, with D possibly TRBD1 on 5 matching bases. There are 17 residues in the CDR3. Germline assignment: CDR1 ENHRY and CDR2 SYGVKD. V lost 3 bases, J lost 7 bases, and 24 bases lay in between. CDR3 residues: CAISDGQGRSGGFGYTF. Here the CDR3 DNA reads TGTGCCATCAGTGACGGGCAGGGTAGAAGTGGGGGATTTGGCTACACCTTC.

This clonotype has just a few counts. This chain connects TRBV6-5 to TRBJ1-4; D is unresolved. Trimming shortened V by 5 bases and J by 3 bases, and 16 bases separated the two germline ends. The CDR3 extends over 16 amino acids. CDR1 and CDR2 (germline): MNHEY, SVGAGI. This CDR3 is CASSRFHPGANEKLFF. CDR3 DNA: TGTGCCAGCAGTCGGTTCCACCCCGGGGCTAATGAAAAACTGTTTTTT.

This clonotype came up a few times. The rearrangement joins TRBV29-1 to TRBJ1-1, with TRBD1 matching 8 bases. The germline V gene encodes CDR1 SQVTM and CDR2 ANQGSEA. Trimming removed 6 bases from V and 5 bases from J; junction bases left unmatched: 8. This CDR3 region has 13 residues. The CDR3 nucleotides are TGCAGCGTACGGGCAACAGGGGGAACTGAAGCTTTCTTT. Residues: CSVRATGGTEAFF. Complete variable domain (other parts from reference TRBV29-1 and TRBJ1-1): SAVISQKPSRDICQRGTSLTIQCQVDSQVTMMFWYRQQPGQSLTLIATANQGSEATYESGFVIDKFPISRPNLTFSTLTVSNMSPEDSSIYLCSVRATGGTEAFFGQGTRLTVV.

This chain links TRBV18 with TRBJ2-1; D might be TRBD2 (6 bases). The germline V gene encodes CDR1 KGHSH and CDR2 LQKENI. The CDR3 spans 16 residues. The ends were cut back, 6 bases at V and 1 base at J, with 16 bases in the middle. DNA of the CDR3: TGTGCCAGCTCCTCCTTAGGCGGGGCGTCCTACAATGAGCAGTTCTTC. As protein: CASSSLGGASYNEQFF.